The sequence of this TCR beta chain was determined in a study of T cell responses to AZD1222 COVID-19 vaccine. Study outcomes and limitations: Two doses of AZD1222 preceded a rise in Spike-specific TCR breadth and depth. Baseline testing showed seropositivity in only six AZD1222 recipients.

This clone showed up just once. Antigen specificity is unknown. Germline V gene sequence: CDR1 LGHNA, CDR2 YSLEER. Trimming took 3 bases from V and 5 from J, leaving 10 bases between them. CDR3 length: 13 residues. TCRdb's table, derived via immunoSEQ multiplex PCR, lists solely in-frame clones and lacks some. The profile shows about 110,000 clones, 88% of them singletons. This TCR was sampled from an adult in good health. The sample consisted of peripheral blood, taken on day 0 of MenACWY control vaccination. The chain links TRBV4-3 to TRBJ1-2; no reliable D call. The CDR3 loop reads CASSQHVGYGYTF. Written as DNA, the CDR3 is TGCGCCAGCAGCCAGCATGTAGGGTATGGCTACACCTTC.